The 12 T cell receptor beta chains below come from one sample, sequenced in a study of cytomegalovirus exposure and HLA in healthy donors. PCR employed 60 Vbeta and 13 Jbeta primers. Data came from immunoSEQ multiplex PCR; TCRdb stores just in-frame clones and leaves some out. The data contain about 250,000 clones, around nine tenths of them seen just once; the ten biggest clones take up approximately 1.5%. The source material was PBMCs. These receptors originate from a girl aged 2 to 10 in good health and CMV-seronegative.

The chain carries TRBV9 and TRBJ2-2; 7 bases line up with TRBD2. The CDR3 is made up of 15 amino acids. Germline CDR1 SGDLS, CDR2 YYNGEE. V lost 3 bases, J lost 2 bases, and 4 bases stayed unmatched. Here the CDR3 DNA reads TGTGCCAGCAGCGAATCTAGCGGAAACACCGGGGAGCTGTTTTTT. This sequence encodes CASSESSGNTGELFF.

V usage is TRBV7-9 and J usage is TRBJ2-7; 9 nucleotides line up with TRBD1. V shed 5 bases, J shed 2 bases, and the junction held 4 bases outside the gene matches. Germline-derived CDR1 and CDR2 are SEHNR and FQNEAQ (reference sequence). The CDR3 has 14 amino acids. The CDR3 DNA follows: TGTGCCAGCAGCAACCGGGACAGGGCCTACGAGCAGTACTTC. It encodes CASSNRDRAYEQYF.

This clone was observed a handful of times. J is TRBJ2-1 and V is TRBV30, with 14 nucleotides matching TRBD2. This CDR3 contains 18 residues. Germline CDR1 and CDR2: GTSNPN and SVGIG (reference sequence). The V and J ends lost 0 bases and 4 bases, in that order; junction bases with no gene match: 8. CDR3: CAWSVSRLAGGVYNEQFF. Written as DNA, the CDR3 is TGTGCCTGGAGTGTATCCCGACTAGCGGGGGGGGTATACAATGAGCAGTTCTTC.

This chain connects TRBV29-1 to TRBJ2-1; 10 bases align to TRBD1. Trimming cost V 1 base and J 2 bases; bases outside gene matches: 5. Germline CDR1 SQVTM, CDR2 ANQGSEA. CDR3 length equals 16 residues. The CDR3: CSVEGSGTGAYNEQFF. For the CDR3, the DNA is TGCAGCGTTGAAGGTTCCGGGACAGGGGCCTACAATGAGCAGTTCTTC.

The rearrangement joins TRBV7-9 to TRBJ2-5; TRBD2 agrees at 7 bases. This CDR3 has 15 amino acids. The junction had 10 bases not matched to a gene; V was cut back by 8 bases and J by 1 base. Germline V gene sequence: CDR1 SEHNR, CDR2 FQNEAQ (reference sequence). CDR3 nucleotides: TGTGCCAGCGGACTAGGTATCTGGGGCCAAGAGACCCAGTACTTC. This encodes CASGLGIWGQETQYF.

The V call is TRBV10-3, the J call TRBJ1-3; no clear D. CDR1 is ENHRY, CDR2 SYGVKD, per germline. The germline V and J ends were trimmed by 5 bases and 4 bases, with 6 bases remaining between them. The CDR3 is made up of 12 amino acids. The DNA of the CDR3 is TGTGCCATCAGTTCCCAGGGAAACACCATATATTTT. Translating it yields CAISSQGNTIYF.

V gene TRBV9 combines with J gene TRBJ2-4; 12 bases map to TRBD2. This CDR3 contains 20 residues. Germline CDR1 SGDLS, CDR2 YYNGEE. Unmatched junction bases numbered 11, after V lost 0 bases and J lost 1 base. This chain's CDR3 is CASSVGRLAGGPGAKNIQYF. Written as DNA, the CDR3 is TGTGCCAGCAGCGTAGGGCGTCTAGCGGGAGGGCCCGGGGCCAAAAACATTCAGTACTTC.

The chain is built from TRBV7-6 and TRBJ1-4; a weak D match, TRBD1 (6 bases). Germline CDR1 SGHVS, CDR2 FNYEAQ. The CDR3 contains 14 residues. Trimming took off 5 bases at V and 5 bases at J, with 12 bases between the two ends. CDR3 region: CASSEGGWNEKLFF. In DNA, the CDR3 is TGTGCCAGCAGCGAGGGGGGGTGGAATGAAAAACTGTTTTTT.

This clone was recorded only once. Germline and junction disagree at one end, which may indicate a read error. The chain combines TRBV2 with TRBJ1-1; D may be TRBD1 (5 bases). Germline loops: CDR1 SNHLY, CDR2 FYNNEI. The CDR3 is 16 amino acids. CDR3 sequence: CASSNGWGGMNAEAFF. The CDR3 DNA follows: TGTGCCAGCAGTAATGGGTGGGGCGGGATGAACGCTGAAGCTTTCTTT.

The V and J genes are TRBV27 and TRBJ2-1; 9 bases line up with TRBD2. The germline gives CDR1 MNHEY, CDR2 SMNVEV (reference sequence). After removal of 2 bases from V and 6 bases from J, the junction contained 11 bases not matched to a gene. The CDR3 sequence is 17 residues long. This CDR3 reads CASSLRPMGLAPNEQFF. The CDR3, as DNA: TGTGCCAGCAGTTTACGCCCGATGGGACTAGCCCCCAATGAGCAGTTCTTC.

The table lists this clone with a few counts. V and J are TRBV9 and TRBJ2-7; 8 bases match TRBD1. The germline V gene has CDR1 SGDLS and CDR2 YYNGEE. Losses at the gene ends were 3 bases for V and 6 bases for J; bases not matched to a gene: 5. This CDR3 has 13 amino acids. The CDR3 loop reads CASSASQGGEQYF. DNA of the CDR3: TGTGCCAGCAGCGCATCACAGGGGGGCGAGCAGTACTTC.

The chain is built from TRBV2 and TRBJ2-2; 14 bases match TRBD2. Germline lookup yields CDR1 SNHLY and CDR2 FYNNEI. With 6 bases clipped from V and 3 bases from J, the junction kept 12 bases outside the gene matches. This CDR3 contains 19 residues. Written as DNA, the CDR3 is TGTGCCAGCAGGCCCGGACTAGCGGGGGGTCTGACTTACACCGGGGAGCTGTTTTTT. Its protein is CASRPGLAGGLTYTGELFF.